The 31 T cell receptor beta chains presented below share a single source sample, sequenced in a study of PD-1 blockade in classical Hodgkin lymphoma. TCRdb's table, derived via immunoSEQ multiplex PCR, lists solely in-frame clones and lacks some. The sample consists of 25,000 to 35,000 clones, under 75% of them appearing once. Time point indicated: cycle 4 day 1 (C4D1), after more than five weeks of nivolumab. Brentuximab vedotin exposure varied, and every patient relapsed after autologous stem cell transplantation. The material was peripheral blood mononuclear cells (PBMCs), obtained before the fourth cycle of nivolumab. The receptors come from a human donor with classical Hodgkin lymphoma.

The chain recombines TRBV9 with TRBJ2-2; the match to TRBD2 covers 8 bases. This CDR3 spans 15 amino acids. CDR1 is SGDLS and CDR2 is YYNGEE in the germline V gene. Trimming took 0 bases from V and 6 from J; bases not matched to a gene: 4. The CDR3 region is CASSVAGGAPGELFF. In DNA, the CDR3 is TGTGCCAGCAGCGTAGCCGGGGGGGCCCCCGGGGAGCTGTTTTTT.

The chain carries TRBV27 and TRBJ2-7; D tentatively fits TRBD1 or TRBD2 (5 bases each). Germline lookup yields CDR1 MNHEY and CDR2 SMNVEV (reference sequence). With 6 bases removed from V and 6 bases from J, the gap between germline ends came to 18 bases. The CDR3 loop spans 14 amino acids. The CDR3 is CASSLRDGRSEQYF. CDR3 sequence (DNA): TGTGCCAGCAGCCTCCGGGACGGGCGCTCCGAGCAGTACTTC.

CDR3 in DNA: TGTGCCATCCGCCTTGGGGATGAGCAGTTCTTC. Its translation: CAIRLGDEQFF. The gene calls are TRBV10-3 and TRBJ2-1, with no clear D. Trimming stripped 8 bases from V and 8 bases from J, with 10 bases between. Per the germline V gene, CDR1 is ENHRY and CDR2 is SYGVKD. The CDR3 length is 11 residues.

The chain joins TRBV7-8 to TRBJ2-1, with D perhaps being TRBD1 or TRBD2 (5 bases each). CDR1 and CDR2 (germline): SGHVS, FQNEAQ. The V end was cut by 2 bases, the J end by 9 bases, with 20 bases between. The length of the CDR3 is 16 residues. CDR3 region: CASSLLGPTRGGEQFF. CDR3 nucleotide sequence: TGTGCCAGCAGCTTACTTGGGCCCACCCGTGGGGGTGAGCAGTTCTTC.

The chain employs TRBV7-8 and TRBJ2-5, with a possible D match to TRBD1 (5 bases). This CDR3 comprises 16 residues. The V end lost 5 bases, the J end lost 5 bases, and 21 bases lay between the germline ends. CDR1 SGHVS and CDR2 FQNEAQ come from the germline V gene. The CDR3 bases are TGTGCCAGCAGCGCTGGAACAGGCGGTGCCACTGAGACCCAGTACTTC. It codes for CASSAGTGGATETQYF.

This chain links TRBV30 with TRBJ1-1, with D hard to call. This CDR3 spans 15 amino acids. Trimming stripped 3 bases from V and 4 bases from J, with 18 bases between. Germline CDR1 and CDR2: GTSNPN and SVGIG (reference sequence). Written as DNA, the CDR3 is TGTGCCTGGAGCATAGGGTGGGATCCGGGCACTGAAGCTTTCTTT. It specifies CAWSIGWDPGTEAFF.

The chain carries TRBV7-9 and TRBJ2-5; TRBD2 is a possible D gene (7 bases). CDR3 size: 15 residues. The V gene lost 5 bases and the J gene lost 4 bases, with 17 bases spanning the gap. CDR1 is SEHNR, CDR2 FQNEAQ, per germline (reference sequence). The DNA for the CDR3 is TGTGCCAGCAGCGGGGCCAGGGGCGGGGGAGAGACCCAGTACTTC. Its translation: CASSGARGGGETQYF. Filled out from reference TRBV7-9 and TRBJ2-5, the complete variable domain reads DTGVSQNPRHKITKRGQNVTFRCDPISEHNRLYWYRQTLGQGPEFLTYFQNEAQLEKSRLLSDRFSAERPKGSFSTLEIQRTEQGDSAMYLCASSGARGGGETQYFGPGTRLLVL.

The CDR3 spells CASSAQETQYF. CDR3 bases: TGCGCCAGCAGCGCCCAAGAGACCCAGTACTTC. The chain carries TRBV4-1 and TRBJ2-5; D ambiguous. The length of the CDR3 is 11 residues. V was shortened by 5 bases and J by 1 base, with 2 bases between the two germline ends. Germline V lookup: CDR1 MGHRA, CDR2 YSYEKL.

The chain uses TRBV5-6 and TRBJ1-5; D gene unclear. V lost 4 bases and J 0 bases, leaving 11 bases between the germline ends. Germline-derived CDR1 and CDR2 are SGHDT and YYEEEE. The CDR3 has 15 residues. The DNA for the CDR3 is TGTGCCAGCAGCCTGGGCCCCTATAGCAATCAGCCCCAGCATTTT. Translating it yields CASSLGPYSNQPQHF. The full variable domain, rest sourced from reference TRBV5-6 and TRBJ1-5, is DAGVTQSPTHLIKTRGQQVTLRCSPKSGHDTVSWYQQALGQGPQFIFQYYEEEERQRGNFPDRFSGHQFPNYSSELNVNALLLGDSALYLCASSLGPYSNQPQHFGDGTRLSIL.

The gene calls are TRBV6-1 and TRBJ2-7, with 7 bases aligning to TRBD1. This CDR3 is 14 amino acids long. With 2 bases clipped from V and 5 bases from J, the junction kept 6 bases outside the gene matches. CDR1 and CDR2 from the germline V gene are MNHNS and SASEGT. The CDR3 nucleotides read TGTGCCAGCAGTGAATACAGGGGTCCGGACGAGCAGTACTTC. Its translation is CASSEYRGPDEQYF.

The CDR3 nucleotides read TGTGCCAGCAGCTCAGGACAGGTTGAGCAGTTCTTC. It codes for CASSSGQVEQFF. V is TRBV7-9 and J is TRBJ2-1; 7 positions agree with TRBD1. V gave up 4 bases and J gave up 9 bases; unmatched junction bases: 3. CDR1 and CDR2 (germline): SEHNR, FQNEAQ (reference sequence). This CDR3 is 12 amino acids long.

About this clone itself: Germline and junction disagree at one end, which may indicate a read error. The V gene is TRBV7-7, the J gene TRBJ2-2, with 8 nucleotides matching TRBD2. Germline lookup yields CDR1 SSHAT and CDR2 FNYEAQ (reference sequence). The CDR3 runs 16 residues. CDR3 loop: CASSLYSGMDRGELFF. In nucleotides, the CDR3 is TGTGCTAGCAGCTTATATAGCGGGATGGACCGGGGAGAGCTGTTTTTT.

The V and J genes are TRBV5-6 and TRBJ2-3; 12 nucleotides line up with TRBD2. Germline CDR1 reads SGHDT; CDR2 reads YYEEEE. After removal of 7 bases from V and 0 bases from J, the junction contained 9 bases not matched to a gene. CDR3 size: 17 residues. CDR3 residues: CASGRPGLAGSTDTQYF. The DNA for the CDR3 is TGTGCCAGCGGCCGACCGGGACTAGCGGGCAGCACAGATACGCAGTATTTT.

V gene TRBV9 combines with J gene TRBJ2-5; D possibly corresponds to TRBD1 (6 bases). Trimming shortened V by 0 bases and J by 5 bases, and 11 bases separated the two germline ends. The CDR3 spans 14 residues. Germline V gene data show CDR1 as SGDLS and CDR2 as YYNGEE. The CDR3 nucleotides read TGTGCCAGCAGCGTAGGGGGGCCTGGTGAGACCCAGTACTTC. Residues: CASSVGGPGETQYF.

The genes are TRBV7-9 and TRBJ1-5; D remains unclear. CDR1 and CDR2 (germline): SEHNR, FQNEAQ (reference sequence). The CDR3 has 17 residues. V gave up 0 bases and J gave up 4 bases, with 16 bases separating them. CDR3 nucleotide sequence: TGTGCCAGCAGCTTAGCCGAGAGACACGACTTTAATCAGCCCCAGCATTTT. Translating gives CASSLAERHDFNQPQHF.

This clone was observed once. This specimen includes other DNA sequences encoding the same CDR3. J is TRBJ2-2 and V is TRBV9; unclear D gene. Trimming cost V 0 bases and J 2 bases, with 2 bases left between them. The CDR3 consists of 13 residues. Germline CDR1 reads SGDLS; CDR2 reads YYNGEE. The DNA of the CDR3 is TGTGCCAGCAGCGTAGGAAACACCGGGGAGCTGTTTTTT. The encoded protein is CASSVGNTGELFF.

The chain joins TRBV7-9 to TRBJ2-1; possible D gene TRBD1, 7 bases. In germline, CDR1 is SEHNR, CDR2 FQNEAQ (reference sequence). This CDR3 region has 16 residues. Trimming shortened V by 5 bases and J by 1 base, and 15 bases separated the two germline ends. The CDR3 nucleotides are TGTGCCAGCAGCGGGACGGAGGGGGCTTCCTACAATGAGCAGTTCTTC. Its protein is CASSGTEGASYNEQFF.

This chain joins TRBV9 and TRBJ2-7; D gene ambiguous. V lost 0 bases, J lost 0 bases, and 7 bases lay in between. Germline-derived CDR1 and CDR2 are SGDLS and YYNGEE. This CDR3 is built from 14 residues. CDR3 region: CASSVEPHSYEQYF. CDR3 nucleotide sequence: TGTGCCAGCAGCGTAGAGCCCCACTCCTACGAGCAGTACTTC.

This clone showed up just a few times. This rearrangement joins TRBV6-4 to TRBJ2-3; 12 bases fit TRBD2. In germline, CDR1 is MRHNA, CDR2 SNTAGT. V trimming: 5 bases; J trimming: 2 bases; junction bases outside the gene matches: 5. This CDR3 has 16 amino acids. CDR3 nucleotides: TGTGCCAGCAGTAAGACTAGCGGGGGTCACACAGATACGCAGTATTTT. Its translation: CASSKTSGGHTDTQYF.

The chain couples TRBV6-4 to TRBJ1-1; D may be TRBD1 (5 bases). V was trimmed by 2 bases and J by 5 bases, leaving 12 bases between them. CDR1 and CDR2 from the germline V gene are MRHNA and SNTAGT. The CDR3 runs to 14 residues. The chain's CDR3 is CASSDRGGVTEAFF. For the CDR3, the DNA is TGTGCCAGCAGTGACCGGGGGGGGGTTACTGAAGCTTTCTTT.

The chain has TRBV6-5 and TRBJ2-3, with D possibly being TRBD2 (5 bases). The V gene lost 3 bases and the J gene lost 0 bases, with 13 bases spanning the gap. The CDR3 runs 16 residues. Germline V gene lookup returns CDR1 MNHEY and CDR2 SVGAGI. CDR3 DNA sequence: TGTGCCAGCAGTTATGGGGAGCGGTCTAGCACAGATACGCAGTATTTT. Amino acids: CASSYGERSSTDTQYF.

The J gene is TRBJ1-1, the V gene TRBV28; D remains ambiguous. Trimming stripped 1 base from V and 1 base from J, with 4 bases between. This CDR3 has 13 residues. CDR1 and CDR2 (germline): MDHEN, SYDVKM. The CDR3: CASSLLRNTEAFF. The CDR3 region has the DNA TGTGCCAGCAGTTTATTAAGGAACACTGAAGCTTTCTTT.

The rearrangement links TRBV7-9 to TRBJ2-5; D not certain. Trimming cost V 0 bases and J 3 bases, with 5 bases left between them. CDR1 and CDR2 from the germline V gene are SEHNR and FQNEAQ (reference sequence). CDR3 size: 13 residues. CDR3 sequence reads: CASSLAQKETQYF. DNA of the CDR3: TGTGCCAGCAGCTTAGCACAGAAAGAGACCCAGTACTTC.

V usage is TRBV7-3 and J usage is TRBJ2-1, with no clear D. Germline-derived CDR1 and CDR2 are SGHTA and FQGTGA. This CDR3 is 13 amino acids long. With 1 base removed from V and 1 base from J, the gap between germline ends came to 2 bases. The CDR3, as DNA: TGTGCCAGCAGCTTAATGTCCTACAATGAGCAGTTCTTC. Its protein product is CASSLMSYNEQFF.

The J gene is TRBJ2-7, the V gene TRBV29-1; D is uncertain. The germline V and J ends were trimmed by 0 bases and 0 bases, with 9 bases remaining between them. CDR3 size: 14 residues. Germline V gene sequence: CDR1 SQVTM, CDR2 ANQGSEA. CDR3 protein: CSVEEPVSSYEQYF. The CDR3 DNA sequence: TGCAGCGTTGAAGAACCGGTGAGCTCCTACGAGCAGTACTTC.

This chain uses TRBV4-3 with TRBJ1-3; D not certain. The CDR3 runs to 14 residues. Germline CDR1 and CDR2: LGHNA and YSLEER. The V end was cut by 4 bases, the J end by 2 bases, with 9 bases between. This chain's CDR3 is CASSPGVTGNTIYF. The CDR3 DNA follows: TGCGCCAGCAGCCCCGGGGTGACTGGAAACACCATATATTTT.

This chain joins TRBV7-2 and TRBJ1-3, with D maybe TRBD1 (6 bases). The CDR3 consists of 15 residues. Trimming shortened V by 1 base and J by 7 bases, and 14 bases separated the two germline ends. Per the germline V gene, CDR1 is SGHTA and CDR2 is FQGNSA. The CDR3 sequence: CASSLGAGAVNTIYF. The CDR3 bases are TGTGCCAGCAGCTTAGGGGCGGGGGCTGTCAACACCATATATTTT.

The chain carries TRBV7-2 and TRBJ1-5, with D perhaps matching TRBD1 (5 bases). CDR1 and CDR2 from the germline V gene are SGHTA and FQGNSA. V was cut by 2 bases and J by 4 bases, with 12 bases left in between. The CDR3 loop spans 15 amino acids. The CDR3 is CASSLSVTGNQPQHF. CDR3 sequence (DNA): TGTGCCAGCAGCTTATCGGTAACAGGAAATCAGCCCCAGCATTTT.

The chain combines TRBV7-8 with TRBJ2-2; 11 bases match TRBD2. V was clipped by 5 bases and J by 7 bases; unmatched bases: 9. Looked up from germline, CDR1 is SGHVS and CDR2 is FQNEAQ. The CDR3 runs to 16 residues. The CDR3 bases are TGTGCCAGCAGCACCCTTCCGGGACTAGCGGTCGGGGAGCTGTTTTTT. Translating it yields CASSTLPGLAVGELFF.

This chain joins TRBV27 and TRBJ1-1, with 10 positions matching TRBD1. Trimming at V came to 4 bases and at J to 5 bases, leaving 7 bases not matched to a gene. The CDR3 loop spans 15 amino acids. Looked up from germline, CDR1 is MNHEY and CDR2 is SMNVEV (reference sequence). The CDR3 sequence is CASSYPGTGVTEAFF. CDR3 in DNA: TGTGCCAGCAGTTACCCCGGGACAGGGGTGACTGAAGCTTTCTTT.

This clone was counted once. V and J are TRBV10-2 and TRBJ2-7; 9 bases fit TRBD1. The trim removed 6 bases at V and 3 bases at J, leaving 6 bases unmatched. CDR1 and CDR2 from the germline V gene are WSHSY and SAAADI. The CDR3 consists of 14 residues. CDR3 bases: TGCGCCAGCAGGTGGGGACAGGGACTCTACGAGCAGTACTTC. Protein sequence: CASRWGQGLYEQYF.